This record looks at one T cell receptor beta chain sequence and its context. This clonotype was found a few times. The antigen it recognizes is unknown. No base-level quality is on record; no much larger clone is a single base apart. This sample is drawn from a study of glioma-infiltrating T cells (dated by TCRdb to about 2016). With regard to the full study: TCR alpha- and beta-chain repertoires were sequenced from glioma tissue, non-neoplastic brain tissue and matched peripheral blood mononuclear cells. To measure divergence between tissue and blood T-cell populations, each tissue-infiltrating repertoire was compared with the peripheral blood repertoire of the same patient. The paired cohort comprised three low-grade glioma patients, 7 or 8 primary glioblastoma patients and three non-glioma patients contributing non-neoplastic brain tissue. Study-wide conclusions, independent of this receptor: VJ-independent divergence between tissue and blood was found to be below expectation in non-neoplastic patients but above expectation in all gliomas, particularly low-grade gliomas. Group comparisons were based on small numbers of patients: three non-neoplastic, three low-grade glioma and about 8 glioblastoma patients. Tissue and blood shared very few CDR3 sequences, a result attributed to high CDR3 diversity and limited sampling.

TCR alpha and beta CDR3 regions were amplified with the iRepertoire nested amplicon-rescue multiplex PCR (arm-PCR) platform from RNA. For one-step reverse transcription and amplification, roughly 100-450 ng of tissue mRNA or PBMC total RNA was used as input. Following bead purification, Illumina adapters were added through a secondary multiplex PCR, and the libraries were then gel-purified between 200 and 400 bp. Demultiplexing relied on internal 6-nucleotide barcodes carried by the libraries. Sequencing of libraries was performed on an Illumina MiSeq with 2x220 or 2x250 nucleotide paired-end reads. The published analysis was carried out like this. FLASH 1.2.11 was used to merge paired reads, and BWA-MEM then aligned the reads to the GRCh37 human genome before TRA and TRB reads were extracted. An IMGT-derived reference of cassette sequences and CDR3 motifs, with pseudogenes included, was used for V and J assignment. Reads were translated in three frames, and productive CDR3s were defined by a C…FGXG motif without stop codons. Clonotypes were defined as unique combinations of V-J cassette pair and CDR3 amino acid sequence. Filtering of reads was based on Hamming distance, with the threshold set by the sequence error rate of each sample in mapped regions. TCRdb reanalyzed the raw reads on its own, using fastp at Q25 for trimming and MiXCR for clone calling, and kept in-frame beta chains. Identical CDR3 proteins give one entry, which carries the most common genes and DNA. What appears here as the V and J calls and clone size reflects TCRdb's work, not the paper's. Across this sample there are fewer than 250,000 distinct CDR3 sequences, with 25% to 35% seen only once. The ten largest clones add up to roughly 21% of the sample.

CDR1 LGHDT and CDR2 YNNKEL are derived from the germline V gene (reference sequence). From its cysteine to its phenylalanine, the CDR3 spans 14 amino acids. Only the CDR3 part of the read is kept: 42 bases, read in frame from the first base. V is pruned by 4 bases and J by 5 bases, leaving 7 bases of the junction without a gene match. The rearrangement joined TRBV3-1 to TRBJ1-1, with 7 bases aligning to TRBD1. The clonotype originates from a human donor with low-grade glioma or glioblastoma, undergoing nonglioma brain surgery, or in good health (not recorded which). Sequencing was performed on glioma tissue, nonneoplastic brain tissue, or PBMCs (not recorded which). DNA sequence: TGTGCCAGCAGCCGATGGGACAGAAGGACTGAAGCTTTCTTT. Translated, this gives CASSRWDRRTEAFF.